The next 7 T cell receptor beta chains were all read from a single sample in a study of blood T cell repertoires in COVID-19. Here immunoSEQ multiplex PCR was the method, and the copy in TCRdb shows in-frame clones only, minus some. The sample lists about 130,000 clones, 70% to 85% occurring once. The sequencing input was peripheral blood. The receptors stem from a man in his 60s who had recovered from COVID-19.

CDR3 protein: CASSQEFGGAQYF. The CDR3 nucleotides read TGCGCCAGCAGCCAAGAGTTTGGAGGGGCCCAGTACTTC. The chain links TRBV4-3 to TRBJ2-5, with D possibly TRBD2 on 6 matching bases. This CDR3 spans 13 amino acids. Germline CDR1 is LGHNA and CDR2 is YSLEER. The V and J ends lost 0 bases and 9 bases respectively, with 11 bases between them.

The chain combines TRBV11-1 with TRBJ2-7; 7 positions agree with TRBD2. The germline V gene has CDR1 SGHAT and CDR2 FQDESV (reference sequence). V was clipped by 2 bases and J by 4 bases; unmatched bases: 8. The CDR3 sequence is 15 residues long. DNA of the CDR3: TGTGCCAGCAGCTTATCAGACGGGAGGCAGTACGAGCAGTACTTC. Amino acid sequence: CASSLSDGRQYEQYF.

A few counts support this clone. The chain's CDR3 is CASSQDTVGGNTEAFF. The CDR3 region has the DNA TGCGCCAGCAGCCAAGACACAGTTGGAGGTAACACTGAAGCTTTCTTT. The V gene is TRBV4-3, the J gene TRBJ1-1; D not certain. The CDR3 consists of 16 residues. V lost 0 bases and J 2 bases, leaving 13 bases between the germline ends. The germline gives CDR1 LGHNA, CDR2 YSLEER.

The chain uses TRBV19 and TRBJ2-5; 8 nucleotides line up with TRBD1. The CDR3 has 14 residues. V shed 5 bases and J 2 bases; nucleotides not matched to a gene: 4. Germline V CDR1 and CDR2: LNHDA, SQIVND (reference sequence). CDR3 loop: CASSSGGWQETQYF. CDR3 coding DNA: TGTGCCAGTAGTTCAGGGGGCTGGCAAGAGACCCAGTACTTC.

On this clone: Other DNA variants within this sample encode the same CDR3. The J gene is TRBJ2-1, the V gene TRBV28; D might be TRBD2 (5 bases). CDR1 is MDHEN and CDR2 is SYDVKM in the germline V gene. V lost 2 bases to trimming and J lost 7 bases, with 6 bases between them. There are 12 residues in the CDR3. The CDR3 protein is CASSLRGNEQFF. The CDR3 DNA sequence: TGTGCCAGCAGTTTACGCGGGAATGAGCAGTTCTTC.

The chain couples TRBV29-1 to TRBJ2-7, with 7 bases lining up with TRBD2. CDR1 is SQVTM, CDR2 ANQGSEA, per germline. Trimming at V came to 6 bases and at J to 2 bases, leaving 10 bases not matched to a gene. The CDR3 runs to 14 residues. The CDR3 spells CSVPIGGRPYEQYF. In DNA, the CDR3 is TGCAGCGTCCCTATCGGCGGGAGACCCTACGAGCAGTACTTC.

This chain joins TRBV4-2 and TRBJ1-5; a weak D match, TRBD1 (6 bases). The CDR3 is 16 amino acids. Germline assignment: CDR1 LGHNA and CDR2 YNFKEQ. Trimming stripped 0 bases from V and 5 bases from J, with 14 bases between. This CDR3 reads CASSQDLLGAHQPQHF. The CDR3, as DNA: TGTGCCAGCAGCCAAGATCTATTGGGGGCCCATCAGCCCCAGCATTTT.